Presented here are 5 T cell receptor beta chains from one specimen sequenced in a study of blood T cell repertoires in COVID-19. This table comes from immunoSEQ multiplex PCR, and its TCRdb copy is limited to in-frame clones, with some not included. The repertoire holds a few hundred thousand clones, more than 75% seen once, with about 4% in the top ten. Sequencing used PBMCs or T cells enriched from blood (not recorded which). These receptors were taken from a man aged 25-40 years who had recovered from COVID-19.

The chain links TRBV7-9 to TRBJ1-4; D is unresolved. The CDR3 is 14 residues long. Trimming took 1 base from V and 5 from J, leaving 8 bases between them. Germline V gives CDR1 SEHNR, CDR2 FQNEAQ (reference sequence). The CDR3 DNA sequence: TGTGCCAGCAGCTTAGTCAAACAGAATGAAAAACTGTTTTTT. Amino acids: CASSLVKQNEKLFF.

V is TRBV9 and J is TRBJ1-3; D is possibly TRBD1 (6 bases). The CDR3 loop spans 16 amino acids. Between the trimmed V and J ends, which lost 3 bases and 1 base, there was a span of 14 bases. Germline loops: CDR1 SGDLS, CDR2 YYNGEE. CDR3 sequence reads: CASSDYDRSSGNTIYF. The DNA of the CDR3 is TGTGCCAGCAGCGACTACGACAGGTCGTCTGGAAACACCATATATTTT.

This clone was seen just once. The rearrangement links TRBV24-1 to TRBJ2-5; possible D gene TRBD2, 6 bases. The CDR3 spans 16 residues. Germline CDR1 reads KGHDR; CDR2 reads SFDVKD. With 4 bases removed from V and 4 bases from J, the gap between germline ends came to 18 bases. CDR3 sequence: CATSDHFPGTRETQYF. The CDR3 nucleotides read TGTGCCACCAGTGACCATTTCCCGGGGACTCGAGAGACCCAGTACTTC.

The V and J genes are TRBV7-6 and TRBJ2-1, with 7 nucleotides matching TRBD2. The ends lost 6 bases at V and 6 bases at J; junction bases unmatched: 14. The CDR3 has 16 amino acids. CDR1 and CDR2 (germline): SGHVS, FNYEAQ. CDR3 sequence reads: CASSSISGTKLNEQFF. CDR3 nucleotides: TGTGCCAGCAGTTCCATCAGCGGGACGAAACTCAATGAGCAGTTCTTC.

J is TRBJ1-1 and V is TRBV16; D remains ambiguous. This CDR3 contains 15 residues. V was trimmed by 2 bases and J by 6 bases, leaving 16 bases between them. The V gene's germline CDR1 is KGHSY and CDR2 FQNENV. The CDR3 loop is CASSQVVGAISEAFF. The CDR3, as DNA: TGTGCCAGCAGCCAAGTGGTAGGAGCCATATCTGAAGCTTTCTTT.